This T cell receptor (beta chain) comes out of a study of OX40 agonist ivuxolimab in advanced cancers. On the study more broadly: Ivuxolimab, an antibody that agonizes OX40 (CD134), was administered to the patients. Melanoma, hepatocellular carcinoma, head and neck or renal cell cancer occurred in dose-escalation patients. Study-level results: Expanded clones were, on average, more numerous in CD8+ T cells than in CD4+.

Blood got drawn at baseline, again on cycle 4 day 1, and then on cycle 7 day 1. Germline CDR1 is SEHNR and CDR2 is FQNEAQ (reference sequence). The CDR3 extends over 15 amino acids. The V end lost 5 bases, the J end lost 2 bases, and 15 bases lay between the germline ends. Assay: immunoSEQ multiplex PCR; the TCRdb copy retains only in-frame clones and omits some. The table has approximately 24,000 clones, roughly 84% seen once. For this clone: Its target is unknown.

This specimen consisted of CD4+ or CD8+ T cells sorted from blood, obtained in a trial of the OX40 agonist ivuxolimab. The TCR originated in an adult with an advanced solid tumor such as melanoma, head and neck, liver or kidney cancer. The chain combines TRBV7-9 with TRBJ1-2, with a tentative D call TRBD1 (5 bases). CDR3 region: CASSTRTGRNYGYTF. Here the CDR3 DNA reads TGTGCCAGCAGCACGAGGACGGGGCGGAACTATGGCTACACCTTC.